The clone carrying this T cell receptor beta chain was recorded many times. This specimen comes from a study of T-cell reconstitution after alpha-beta-depleted transplantation in children. A library of TCRbeta sequences, prepared with unique molecular identifiers, was generated. TCRdb processed the PCR reads anew with MiXCR; each CDR3 protein has one entry. The table lists 540,000 or so distinct CDR3 sequences, about 21% of them singletons. Germline V gene data show CDR1 as SGHRS and CDR2 as YFSETQ. The germline V and J ends were trimmed by 4 bases and 0 bases, with 7 bases remaining between them. The CDR3 is 13 residues long.

The TCR was taken from a boy less than two years old who had a stem cell transplant for acute myeloid leukemia, so the T cells may come from the graft donor. Sequences were derived from PBMCs, mostly from graft donor cells, sampled 360 days after TCRalphabeta/CD19-depleted stem cell transplant. The chain carries TRBV5-1 and TRBJ1-1; no clear D. DNA of the CDR3: TGCGCCAGCAGCGCGGACCTGAACACTGAAGCTTTCTTT. Protein sequence: CASSADLNTEAFF.